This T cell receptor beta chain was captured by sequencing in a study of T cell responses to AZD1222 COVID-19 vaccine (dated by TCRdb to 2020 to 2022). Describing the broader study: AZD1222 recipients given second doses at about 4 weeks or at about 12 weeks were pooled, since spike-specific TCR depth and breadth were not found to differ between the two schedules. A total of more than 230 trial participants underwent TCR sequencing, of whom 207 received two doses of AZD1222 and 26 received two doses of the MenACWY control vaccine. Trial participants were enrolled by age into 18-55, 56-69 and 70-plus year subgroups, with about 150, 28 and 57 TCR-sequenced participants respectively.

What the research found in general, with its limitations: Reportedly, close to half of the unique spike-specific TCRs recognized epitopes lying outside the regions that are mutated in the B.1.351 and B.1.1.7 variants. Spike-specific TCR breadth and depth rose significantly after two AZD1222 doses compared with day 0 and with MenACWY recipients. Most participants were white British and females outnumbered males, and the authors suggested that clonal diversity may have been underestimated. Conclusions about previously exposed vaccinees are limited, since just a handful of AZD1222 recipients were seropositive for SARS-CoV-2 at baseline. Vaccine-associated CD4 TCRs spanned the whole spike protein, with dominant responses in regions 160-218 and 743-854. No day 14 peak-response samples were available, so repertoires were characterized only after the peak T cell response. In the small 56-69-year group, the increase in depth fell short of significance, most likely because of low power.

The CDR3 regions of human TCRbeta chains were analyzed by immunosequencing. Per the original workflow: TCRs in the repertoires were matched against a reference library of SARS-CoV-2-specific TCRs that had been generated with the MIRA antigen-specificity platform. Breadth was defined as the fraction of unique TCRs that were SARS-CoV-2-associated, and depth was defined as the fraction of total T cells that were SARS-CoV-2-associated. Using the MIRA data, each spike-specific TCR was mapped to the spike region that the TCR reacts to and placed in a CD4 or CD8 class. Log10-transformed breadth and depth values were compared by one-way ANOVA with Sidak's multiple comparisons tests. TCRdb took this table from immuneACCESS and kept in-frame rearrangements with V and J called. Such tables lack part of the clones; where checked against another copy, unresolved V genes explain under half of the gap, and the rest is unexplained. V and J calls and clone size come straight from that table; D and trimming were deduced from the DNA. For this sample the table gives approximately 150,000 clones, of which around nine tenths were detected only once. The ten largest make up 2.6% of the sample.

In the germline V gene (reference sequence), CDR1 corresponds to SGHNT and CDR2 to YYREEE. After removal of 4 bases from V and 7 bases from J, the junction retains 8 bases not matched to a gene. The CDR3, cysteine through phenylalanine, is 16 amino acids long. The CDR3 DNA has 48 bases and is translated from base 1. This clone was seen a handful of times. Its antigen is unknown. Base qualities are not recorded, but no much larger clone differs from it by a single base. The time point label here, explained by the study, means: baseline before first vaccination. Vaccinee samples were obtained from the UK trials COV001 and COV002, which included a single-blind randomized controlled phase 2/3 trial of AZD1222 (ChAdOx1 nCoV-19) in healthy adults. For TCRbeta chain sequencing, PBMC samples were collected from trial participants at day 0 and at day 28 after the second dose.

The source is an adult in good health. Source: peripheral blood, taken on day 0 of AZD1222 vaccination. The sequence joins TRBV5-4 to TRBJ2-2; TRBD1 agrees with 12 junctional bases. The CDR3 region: CASSRPGQGAGGELFF. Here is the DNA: TGTGCCAGCAGCCGGCCGGGACAGGGGGCTGGCGGGGAGCTGTTTTTT.